This T cell receptor beta chain was profiled in a study of regulatory T cells in long-lasting Graves disease. Study results and caveats: Patients with persistent Graves' had lower TCR diversity than newly diagnosed patients. Persistent patients had a count of shared public clonotypes (2,741) that exceeded that of new patients (approximately 1,000).

Regarding time point: persistent/refractory GD, antithyroid drugs over 5 years with positive TRAb. Scientists built the TCR library using RNA that was extracted from PBMCs. HTBI primers from iRepertoire and Arm-PCR of CDR3 regions yielded the TCR beta libraries. MiXCR, applied by TCRdb to the multiplex PCR reads, yields one record per CDR3 protein. Of approximately 470,000 distinct CDR3 sequences listed, less than 25% are singletons. This CDR3 spans 14 amino acids. The V end lost 8 bases, the J end lost 4 bases, and 20 bases lay between the germline ends. Germline CDR1 GTSNPN, CDR2 SVGIG (reference sequence). This clonotype was recorded many times. What it binds is not known.

The chain is built from TRBV30 and TRBJ1-1; D might be TRBD1 (6 bases). This TCR came from a female donor with Graves disease. The source material was peripheral blood mononuclear cells (PBMCs), sampled when the disease was refractory, from a patient treated with antithyroid drugs. CDR3 amino acids: CAGGQQGASTEAFF. The CDR3 nucleotides are TGTGCCGGGGGGCAGCAGGGCGCAAGCACTGAAGCTTTCTTT.